This T cell receptor (beta chain) stems from a study of beta chain features in type 1 diabetes (dated by TCRdb to between 2018 and 2020). Looking at the study overall: Patients and healthy donors did not differ in mean age, gender distribution, total cell number or subset yield. A total of around 100 million sorted cells were examined across all samples, and RNA yield correlated strongly with the number of cells per subset. In the study, recently diagnosed type 1 diabetes patients and matched healthy donors were compared on the TCRB repertoires of their sorted circulating CD4+ T cell subsets. Regulatory and stem cell-like memory subsets were isolated from only 8 patients and about eight healthy donors, whereas naive and central memory subsets came from all 30 or so donors.

This clone was seen a handful of times. The antigen it recognizes is unknown. Per-base qualities were not stored, and no clone one base away is much larger. From each donor, a single peripheral blood sample of around 120 mL on average was drawn into heparinised tubes. Naive, central memory, regulatory and stem cell-like memory CD4+ T cells were sorted on a BD FACSAria II using a panel including CD45RO, CCR7, CD25, CD127, CD95 and CD27. All sorted populations exceeded 98% purity. PBMCs were isolated right away by Lymphoprep density gradient centrifugation and were stained directly, without culture. So that batch effects would be minimized, each experiment stained and sorted samples in pairs, pairing one healthy donor with one patient. General study outcomes and caveats: Sequencing cDNA rather than genomic DNA could over-represent highly expressing activated cells, although activation and CD3 levels did not differ between groups. Because the HLA sub-analyses included only small numbers of individuals, any influence of HLA type on TCRB rearrangement was left unresolved. In all four CD4+ subsets, TCRB CDR3 length was moderately but significantly shorter in type 1 diabetes patients. Patients with type 1 diabetes made fewer insertions and deleted more nucleotides at VDJ recombination sites, implying thymic rearrangement abnormalities. PCR might favor shorter templates, but patient and control samples were amplified and corrected together, so any skew would affect both groups equally. Naive, central memory and regulatory TCRB repertoires appeared to be more similar among patients than among healthy donors.

Trimming removed 3 bases from V and 6 bases from J, leaving 11 bases between the germline ends. The CDR3 numbers 14 residues from cysteine through phenylalanine. The only DNA kept is the CDR3, 42 bases in frame from the first base. The germline V gene (reference sequence) provides CDR1 LNHDA and CDR2 SQIVND. The entire amount of isolated RNA was reverse transcribed using the High Capacity cDNA Reverse Transcription Kit, so the sequenced TCRB transcripts were expressed ones. Deep immunoSEQ sequencing was applied to naive, central memory and regulatory T cell samples, giving an average of approximately 4 million total reads per sample. After sorted cells were lysed in RLT buffer, RNA was extracted with DNase-treated RNeasy Micro or Mini kits, with the choice depending on cell number. Each cell subset was processed on its own to prevent cross-contamination, while patient and healthy donor samples were processed together. The immunoSEQ multiplex PCR was used to amplify TCRB sequences from cDNA, generating 87-bp fragments that spanned the CDR3 region. Amplicons were sequenced on the Illumina HiSeq platform. Per the authors' processing: PCR bias was computationally corrected using synthetic template baselines, reads within Hamming distance 2 were collapsed, and singletons that could not be merged were discarded. Reads were aligned to IMGT to assign V, D and J genes, CDR3 length, and insertions or deletions at six rearrangement sites. Within each subset, clonotype counts were normalized to sorted cell number, after which true diversity and Gini coefficients were computed with the tcR R package. The overlap coefficient, calculated on TCRB nucleotide sequences, was used to quantify repertoire sharing. Out-of-frame TCRB sequences from naive cells were analyzed to stand in for the pre-selection repertoire. Here the immuneACCESS table is served through TCRdb, limited to in-frame sequences with V and J called. Missing clones are a known gap in these copies; in checked studies unresolved V genes cover under half, and the rest lacks a known reason. That table furnishes V, J and clone size, whereas the DNA furnished D and trimming. The table for this sample lists around 280,000 clones; approximately 15% of them were counted only once. Of the sample, approximately 0.015% falls within the top ten clones.

The clonotype originates from a man aged 18-30 years with type 1 diabetes. The specimen was naive CD4+ T cells from blood. In the paper's terms, the cell subset or site label means: true naive CD4+ T cells. The rearrangement joined TRBV19 to TRBJ2-2, with no D gene named confidently. Read as DNA, the sequence is TGTGCCAGTAGTATCCACACACGTCCCGGGGAGCTGTTTTTT. Protein translation: CASSIHTRPGELFF.